This T cell receptor (beta chain) comes out of a study of blood T cell repertoires in COVID-19. Method: immunoSEQ multiplex PCR; TCRdb's copy keeps in-frame clones and lacks some. The sample records about 430,000 clones, roughly 90% being singletons. The V gene's germline CDR1 is SGDLS and CDR2 YYNGEE. V gave up 0 bases and J gave up 13 bases, with 20 bases separating them. The CDR3 is 15 residues long. Regarding this clone: Within the sample, other DNA sequences also encode this same CDR3.

This receptor was identified in a woman aged 18-35 years who had been exposed to COVID-19. What was sequenced was PBMCs or T cells enriched from blood (not recorded which). The V and J genes are TRBV9 and TRBJ2-4; no reliable D call. CDR3 nucleotides: TGTGCCAGCAGCGTAGCGGTGGAGAAGGATCCAAAACAGTACTTC. Its translation is CASSVAVEKDPKQYF.